This T cell receptor (beta chain) was profiled in a study of T cell responses to AZD1222 COVID-19 vaccine. With respect to this clone: Its target is not known.

The study's findings and limits: Seropositivity was recorded at baseline in only a handful of AZD1222 recipients.

Produced via immunoSEQ multiplex PCR; TCRdb's table is partial and in-frame only. The table includes approximately 150,000 clones, 80% to 95% detected once. The material sequenced was peripheral blood, taken 28 days after the second AZD1222 dose. This receptor was taken from an adult who received the AZD1222 COVID-19 vaccine.

CDR3 sequence: CSASRIEDQPQHF. The CDR3 region has the DNA TGCAGTGCTAGTCGTATAGAGGATCAGCCCCAGCATTTT. The V gene is TRBV20-1, the J gene TRBJ1-5, with D hard to call. The CDR3 runs to 13 residues. Trimming took off 3 bases at V and 5 bases at J, with 11 bases between the two ends. Looked up from germline, CDR1 is DFQATT and CDR2 is SNEGSKA (reference sequence).